This TCR beta chain was profiled in a study of metastatic and nonmetastatic thyroid tumors. Patients had received no treatment of any kind before thyroid surgery. After removal of 7 bases from V and 6 bases from J, the junction contained 13 bases not matched to a gene. CDR3 length: 16 amino acids. Germline CDR1 and CDR2: MDHEN and SYDVKM. TCRdb re-clonotyped the PCR reads via MiXCR. The sample consists of tens of thousands of clones, roughly 25% of them appearing once. This clone was seen repeatedly, ten times or more. The chain carries TRBV28 and TRBJ2-3, with 10 bases matching TRBD2. The sample comprised blood. This TCR was sampled from a female donor with papillary thyroid cancer or a benign thyroid nodule (not recorded which). Some clones in this sample may be carry-over from other donors' samples. In DNA, the CDR3 is TGTGCCAGCATCGGGGGGCGAGCGGGGGGGAGGGATACGCAGTATTTT. Protein sequence: CASIGGRAGGRDTQYF.